This TCR beta chain was sequenced for a study of control samples from healthy donors and cancer patients. TCRdb's copy holds only in-frame clones and misses some; the assay was immunoSEQ multiplex PCR. The sample lists approximately 100,000 clones; approximately 90% were seen once. The CDR3 length is 13 residues. V lost 3 bases and J 4 bases, leaving 7 bases between the germline ends. Germline values: CDR1 MGHDK, CDR2 SYGVNS. The TCR was taken from a woman in her fifties or sixties in good health. The source material was blood. The V and J genes are TRBV25-1 and TRBJ2-1; D gene ambiguous. The CDR3 coding sequence is TGTGCCAGCAGTGATAGTTGGTACAATGAGCAGTTCTTC. Translating gives CASSDSWYNEQFF.